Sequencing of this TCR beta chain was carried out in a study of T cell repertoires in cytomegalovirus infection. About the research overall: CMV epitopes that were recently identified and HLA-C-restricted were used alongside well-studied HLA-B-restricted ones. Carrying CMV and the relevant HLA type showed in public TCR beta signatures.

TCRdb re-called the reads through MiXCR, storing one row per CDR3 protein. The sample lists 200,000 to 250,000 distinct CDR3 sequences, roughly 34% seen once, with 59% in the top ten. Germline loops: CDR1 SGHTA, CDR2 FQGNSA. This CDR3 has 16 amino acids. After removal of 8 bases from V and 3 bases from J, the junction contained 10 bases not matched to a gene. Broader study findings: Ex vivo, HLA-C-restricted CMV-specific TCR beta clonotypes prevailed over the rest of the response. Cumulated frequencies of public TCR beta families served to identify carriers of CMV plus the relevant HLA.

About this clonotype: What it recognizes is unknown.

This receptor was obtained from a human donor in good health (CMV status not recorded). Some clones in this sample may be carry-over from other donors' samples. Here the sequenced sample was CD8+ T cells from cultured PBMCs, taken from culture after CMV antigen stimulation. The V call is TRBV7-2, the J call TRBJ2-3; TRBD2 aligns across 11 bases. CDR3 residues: CASHIETSGVTDTQYF. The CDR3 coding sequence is TGTGCCAGCCACATAGAGACTAGCGGGGTTACAGATACGCAGTATTTT.